This entry lists 29 T cell receptor beta chains sequenced from one sample in a study of shared clonotypes between healthy human individuals. Data came from immunoSEQ multiplex PCR; TCRdb stores just in-frame clones and leaves some out. Among about 730,000 clones listed, approximately 72% were seen once. The sample comprised memory CD4+ T cells sorted from blood. The subset here: CD45RA-negative fraction. Receptors originate from a woman in her 30s in good health.

This sequence joins TRBV9 and TRBJ2-1; no clear D. With 1 base removed from V and 6 bases from J, the gap between germline ends came to 5 bases. Germline lookup yields CDR1 SGDLS and CDR2 YYNGEE. The CDR3 sequence is 12 residues long. The CDR3: CASSVQANEQFF. CDR3 coding DNA: TGTGCCAGCAGCGTACAAGCCAATGAGCAGTTCTTC.

The chain links TRBV18 to TRBJ2-7, with 11 positions matching TRBD1. Germline-derived CDR1 and CDR2 are KGHSH and LQKENI. The V gene end was trimmed by 4 bases and the J gene end by 5 bases; junction bases not matched to a gene: 10. The CDR3 spans 16 residues. The CDR3 sequence is CASSLSGTGGMNEQYF. DNA for the CDR3: TGTGCCAGCTCACTTTCCGGGACAGGGGGAATGAACGAGCAGTACTTC.

This chain joins TRBV11-2 and TRBJ2-1; 11 positions match TRBD2. This CDR3 spans 16 amino acids. The V gene's germline CDR1 is SGHAT and CDR2 FQNNGV. Trimming at V came to 5 bases and at J to 7 bases, leaving 10 bases not matched to a gene. CDR3 nucleotides: TGTGCCAGCAGCCCCACGCTAGCGGGAGGCAGGAATGAGCAGTTCTTC. It codes for CASSPTLAGGRNEQFF.

In nucleotides, the CDR3 is TGTGCCAGCTCACCACCGGGACTGCCCCTGCAGGGCTATGGCTACACCTTC. Its translation: CASSPPGLPLQGYGYTF. The V gene is TRBV18, the J gene TRBJ1-2, with D tentatively TRBD1 (5 bases). Germline values: CDR1 KGHSH, CDR2 LQKENI. The CDR3 covers 17 residues. V lost 0 bases to trimming and J lost 4 bases, with 18 bases between them.

On this clone: Other nucleotide sequences in the sample specify the same CDR3. This chain joins TRBV18 and TRBJ2-7, with unresolved D. The germline CDR1 and CDR2 sequences are KGHSH and LQKENI. Trimming stripped 3 bases from V and 2 bases from J, with 5 bases between. There are 12 residues in the CDR3. In nucleotides, the CDR3 is TGTGCCAGCTCACCGGAGACCTACGAGCAGTACTTC. Protein product: CASSPETYEQYF.

This clone was observed many times. The chain uses TRBV2 and TRBJ1-5, with no clear D. CDR3 length: 13 amino acids. V was shortened by 6 bases and J by 3 bases, with 9 bases between the two germline ends. Per germline, CDR1 SNHLY and CDR2 FYNNEI. Written as DNA, the CDR3 is TGTGCCAGCAGGACGGGAACCAATCAGCCCCAGCATTTT. Its protein product is CASRTGTNQPQHF.

V gene TRBV19 combines with J gene TRBJ2-7; unclear D gene. Per the germline V gene, CDR1 is LNHDA and CDR2 is SQIVND (reference sequence). CDR3 length: 14 residues. V lost 4 bases and J 2 bases, leaving 12 bases between the germline ends. Here the CDR3 reads CASSSQISTYEQYF. The CDR3 DNA sequence: TGTGCCAGTAGTAGCCAGATTAGCACCTACGAGCAGTACTTC.

The CDR3 spells CASSLLVGPMNTEAFF. CDR3 in DNA: TGTGCCAGCAGCTTATTGGTAGGCCCAATGAACACTGAAGCTTTCTTT. The genes are TRBV7-2 and TRBJ1-1; D remains ambiguous. CDR1 is SGHTA and CDR2 is FQGNSA in the germline V gene. The CDR3 is 16 residues long. Trimming took off 2 bases at V and 0 bases at J, with 13 bases between the two ends.

This sequence joins TRBV5-1 and TRBJ1-2; 9 positions agree with TRBD1. This CDR3 is 14 amino acids long. V was pared by 4 bases and J by 5 bases, with 6 bases of the junction left unmatched. CDR1 is SGHRS and CDR2 is YFSETQ in the germline V gene. CDR3 region: CASSVDRGAYGYTF. In DNA form, the CDR3 reads TGCGCCAGCAGCGTAGACAGGGGGGCATATGGCTACACCTTC.

V gene TRBV4-2 combines with J gene TRBJ2-7; 8 bases align to TRBD2. V lost 3 bases to trimming and J lost 0 bases; unmatched junction nucleotides: 7. Germline values: CDR1 LGHNA, CDR2 YNFKEQ. The CDR3 sequence is 16 residues long. The CDR3 spells CASSHLGGRLSYEQYF. The CDR3 nucleotides read TGTGCCAGCAGCCACCTTGGCGGGAGGCTCTCCTACGAGCAGTACTTC.

The chain has TRBV18 and TRBJ2-5; D possibly matches TRBD1 or TRBD2 (6 bases each). V was cut by 0 bases and J by 6 bases, with 14 bases left in between. This CDR3 has 15 amino acids. Germline lookup yields CDR1 KGHSH and CDR2 LQKENI. The CDR3 reads CASSPPTGAGKTQYF. As DNA, the CDR3 is TGTGCCAGCTCACCACCGACGGGGGCTGGGAAGACCCAGTACTTC.

V gene TRBV14 combines with J gene TRBJ2-2, with a tentative D call TRBD1 (6 bases). CDR1 and CDR2 from the germline V gene are SGHDN and FVKESK. The length of the CDR3 is 14 residues. The V end was cut by 0 bases, the J end by 10 bases, with 12 bases between. CDR3 protein: CASSQDWGRLELFF. The CDR3 DNA sequence: TGTGCCAGCAGCCAAGATTGGGGGCGGCTGGAGCTGTTTTTT.

On this clone itself: A far larger clone is off by one base, so a read error is likely. This same CDR3 is encoded by further DNA sequences in the sample. The chain couples TRBV7-2 to TRBJ1-5; the D gene is possibly TRBD1 (6 bases). From germline, CDR1 is SGHTA and CDR2 FQGNSA. Between the trimmed V and J ends, which lost 2 bases and 2 bases, there was a span of 7 bases. The CDR3 spans 14 residues. CDR3 region: CASSLSGGNQPQHF. CDR3 nucleotides: TGTGCCAGCAGCTTATCAGGGGGCAATCAGCCCCAGCATTTT.

In its sample, this clone was seen once. The rearrangement links TRBV11-2 to TRBJ2-7; 7 positions agree with TRBD1. CDR3 length: 17 residues. Germline lookup yields CDR1 SGHAT and CDR2 FQNNGV. The V gene end was trimmed by 1 base and the J gene end by 1 base; junction bases not matched to a gene: 10. For the CDR3, the DNA is TGTGCCAGCAGCTTAGTAAACAGGGGTTTAACATCCTACGAGCAGTACTTC. It codes for CASSLVNRGLTSYEQYF.

This chain joins TRBV18 and TRBJ2-1; 10 positions agree with TRBD2. The CDR3 sequence is 16 residues long. The V segment lost 2 bases and the J segment 5 bases; nucleotides outside the gene matches: 6. Germline V gene sequence: CDR1 KGHSH, CDR2 LQKENI. This CDR3 reads CASSPSSSGSDNEQFF. The CDR3 DNA reads as TGTGCCAGCTCACCAAGCTCTAGCGGGAGTGACAATGAGCAGTTCTTC.

CDR3 loop: CASSPEYPRVGTEAFF. The CDR3 nucleotides read TGTGCCAGCTCACCGGAGTATCCGAGGGTTGGCACTGAAGCTTTCTTT. The chain is built from TRBV18 and TRBJ1-1; no firm D call. The CDR3 consists of 16 residues. V lost 3 bases to trimming and J lost 4 bases, with 18 bases between them. CDR1 KGHSH and CDR2 LQKENI come from the germline V gene.

This chain joins TRBV7-2 and TRBJ1-4; 7 bases fit TRBD1. Germline CDR1 reads SGHTA; CDR2 reads FQGNSA. This CDR3 comprises 17 residues. With V trimmed by 0 bases and J by 2 bases, 6 bases remained unmatched. CDR3 sequence (DNA): TGTGCCAGCAGCTTAGCGCAGGGGGTTGGTACTAATGAAAAACTGTTTTTT. Protein product: CASSLAQGVGTNEKLFF.

The CDR3 DNA follows: TGTGCCAGCAGCGTAGATGTACGGGAGCACACCGGGGAGCTGTTTTTT. It codes for CASSVDVREHTGELFF. The chain is built from TRBV9 and TRBJ2-2; tentatively, D is TRBD2 (6 bases). The CDR3 contains 16 residues. V was trimmed by 0 bases and J by 3 bases, leaving 12 bases between them. The V gene's germline CDR1 is SGDLS and CDR2 YYNGEE.

The rearrangement joins TRBV7-2 to TRBJ2-1, with 10 nucleotides matching TRBD2. V was clipped by 5 bases and J by 10 bases; unmatched bases: 11. Germline-derived CDR1 and CDR2 are SGHTA and FQGNSA. This CDR3 is built from 15 residues. In nucleotides, the CDR3 is TGTGCCAGCAGCCCGGTCAGCGGGAGGGCCTCAGAGCAGTTCTTC. This gives the protein CASSPVSGRASEQFF.

V gene TRBV19 combines with J gene TRBJ1-1, with a possible D match to TRBD1 (6 bases). Germline V lookup: CDR1 LNHDA, CDR2 SQIVND (reference sequence). The CDR3 extends over 14 amino acids. The V gene lost 7 bases and the J gene lost 4 bases, with 16 bases spanning the gap. CDR3 DNA sequence: TGTGCCAGTACCCCCCTAACAGGGAGCACTGAAGCTTTCTTT. Its protein product is CASTPLTGSTEAFF.

This chain uses TRBV7-6 with TRBJ2-5; D is ambiguous. CDR3 length: 15 residues. Germline-derived CDR1 and CDR2 are SGHVS and FNYEAQ. The V end lost 1 base, the J end lost 5 bases, and 14 bases lay between the germline ends. The CDR3 loop reads CASSLGVQDAETQYF. CDR3 DNA sequence: TGTGCCAGCAGCTTAGGCGTCCAGGACGCGGAGACCCAGTACTTC.

On this clone itself: The identical CDR3 is also encoded by other nucleotide sequences in the sample. The rearrangement joins TRBV18 to TRBJ1-1; D is ambiguous. The V end was cut by 2 bases, the J end by 5 bases, with 12 bases between. The CDR3 is 14 residues long. CDR1 and CDR2 (germline): KGHSH, LQKENI. The CDR3 is CASSPGPEGTEAFF. Here the CDR3 DNA reads TGTGCCAGCTCACCAGGGCCGGAGGGAACTGAAGCTTTCTTT.

As to this clone: A much larger clone differs by one base, so this may be a read error. This CDR3 is also generated by other DNA sequences in the sample. The chain employs TRBV5-6 and TRBJ2-7; no clear D. Germline loops: CDR1 SGHDT, CDR2 YYEEEE. The CDR3 runs 12 residues. Deletions cut 0 bases from V and 3 bases from J, with 4 bases between. The CDR3 DNA reads TGTGCCAGCAGCTTGGACGGCTACGAGCAGTACTTC. This encodes CASSLDGYEQYF.

V and J are TRBV29-1 and TRBJ1-4; D uncertain. The CDR3 has 14 residues. V was pared by 3 bases and J by 7 bases, with 15 bases between. Germline lookup yields CDR1 SQVTM and CDR2 ANQGSEA. CDR3 amino acids: CSVESGLMGEKLFF. CDR3 nucleotides: TGCAGCGTTGAGTCCGGTCTAATGGGTGAAAAACTGTTTTTT.

This clone has a handful of counts. The V gene is TRBV28, the J gene TRBJ1-3, with D perhaps matching TRBD1 (5 bases). The CDR3 extends over 12 amino acids. Germline assignment: CDR1 MDHEN and CDR2 SYDVKM. Trimming shortened V by 6 bases and J by 4 bases, and 7 bases separated the two germline ends. The CDR3 sequence: CASRTAGNTIYF. CDR3 bases: TGTGCCAGCAGGACAGCAGGAAACACCATATATTTT.

V is TRBV7-6 and J is TRBJ2-1; 11 bases line up with TRBD2. Germline V gene data show CDR1 as SGHVS and CDR2 as FNYEAQ. Germline trimming cut 8 bases from V and 7 bases from J; bases unmatched to any gene: 7. The CDR3 consists of 14 residues. The CDR3 region is CASGRTSGSNEQFF. As DNA, the CDR3 is TGTGCCAGCGGGCGGACTAGCGGGTCAAATGAGCAGTTCTTC.

The chain joins TRBV4-1 to TRBJ1-5; D is unresolved. V gave up 4 bases and J gave up 0 bases, with 10 bases separating them. The CDR3 runs 15 residues. Germline lookup yields CDR1 MGHRA and CDR2 YSYEKL. The DNA of the CDR3 is TGCGCCAGCAGCCTGTACGACCATAGCAATCAGCCCCAGCATTTT. Translated, it gives CASSLYDHSNQPQHF.

This clone was recorded a few times. V and J are TRBV23-1 and TRBJ2-7; D gene uncertain. TRBV23-1 is an ORF for which the function is uncertain. The CDR3 is 17 residues long. V gave up 3 bases and J gave up 7 bases, with 25 bases separating them. CDR3 amino acids: CASSQARPKVRYVEQYF. CDR3 bases: TGCGCCAGCAGTCAGGCTCGACCCAAAGTACGCTACGTGGAGCAGTACTTC.

The chain's CDR3 is CASSSAGTGGTGANVLTF. The CDR3 DNA reads TGTGCCAGCAGTTCCGCCGGGACAGGGGGAACTGGGGCCAACGTCCTGACTTTC. V usage is TRBV28 and J usage is TRBJ2-6; 11 bases agree with TRBD1. With 4 bases clipped from V and 2 bases from J, the junction kept 7 bases outside the gene matches. The CDR3 extends over 18 amino acids. From germline, CDR1 is MDHEN and CDR2 SYDVKM.